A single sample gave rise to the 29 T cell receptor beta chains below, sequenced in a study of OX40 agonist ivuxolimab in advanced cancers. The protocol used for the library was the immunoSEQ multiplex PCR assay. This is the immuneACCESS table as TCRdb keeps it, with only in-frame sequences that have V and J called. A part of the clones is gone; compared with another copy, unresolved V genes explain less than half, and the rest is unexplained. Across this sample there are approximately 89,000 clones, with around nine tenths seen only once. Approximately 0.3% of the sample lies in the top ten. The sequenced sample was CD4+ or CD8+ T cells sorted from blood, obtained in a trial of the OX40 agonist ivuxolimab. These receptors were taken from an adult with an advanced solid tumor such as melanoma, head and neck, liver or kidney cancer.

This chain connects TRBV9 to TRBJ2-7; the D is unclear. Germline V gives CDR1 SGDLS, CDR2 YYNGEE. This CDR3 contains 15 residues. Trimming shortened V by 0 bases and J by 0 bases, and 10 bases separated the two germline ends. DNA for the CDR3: TGTGCCAGCAGCGTAGACGGTAACCCCTCCTACGAGCAGTACTTC. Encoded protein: CASSVDGNPSYEQYF. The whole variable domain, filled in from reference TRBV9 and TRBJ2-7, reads DSGVTQTPKHLITATGQRVTLRCSPRSGDLSVYWYQQSLDQGLQFLIQYYNGEERAKGNILERFSAQQFPDLHSELNLSSLELGDSALYFCASSVDGNPSYEQYFGPGTRLTVT.

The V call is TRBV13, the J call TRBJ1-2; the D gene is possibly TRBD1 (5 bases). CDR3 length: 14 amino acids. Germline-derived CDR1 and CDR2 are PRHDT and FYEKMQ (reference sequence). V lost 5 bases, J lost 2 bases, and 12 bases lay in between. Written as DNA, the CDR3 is TGTGCCAGCAGCCGGGGGGAAGGAAACTATGGCTACACCTTC. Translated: CASSRGEGNYGYTF.

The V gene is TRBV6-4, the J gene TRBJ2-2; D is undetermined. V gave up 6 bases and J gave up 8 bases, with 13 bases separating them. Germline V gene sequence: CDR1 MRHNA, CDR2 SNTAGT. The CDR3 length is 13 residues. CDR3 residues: CASSVSLGGELFF. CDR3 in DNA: TGTGCCAGCAGCGTTTCACTTGGAGGGGAGCTGTTTTTT.

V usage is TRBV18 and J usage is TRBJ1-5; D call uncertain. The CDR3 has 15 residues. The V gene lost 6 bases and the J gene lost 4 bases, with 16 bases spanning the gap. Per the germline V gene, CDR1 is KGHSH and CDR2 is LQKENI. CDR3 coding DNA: TGTGCCAGCTCCTCTGGCGTAGAAGCGAATCAGCCCCAGCATTTT. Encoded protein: CASSSGVEANQPQHF. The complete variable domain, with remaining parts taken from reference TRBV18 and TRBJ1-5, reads NAGVMQNPRHLVRRRGQEARLRCSPMKGHSHVYWYRQLPEEGLKFMVYLQKENIIDESGMPKERFSAEFPKEGPSILRIQQVVRGDSAAYFCASSSGVEANQPQHFGDGTRLSIL.

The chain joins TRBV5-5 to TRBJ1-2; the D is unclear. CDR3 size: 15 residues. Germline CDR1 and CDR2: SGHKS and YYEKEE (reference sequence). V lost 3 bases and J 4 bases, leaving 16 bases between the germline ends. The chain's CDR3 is CASSSVGGHPYGYTF. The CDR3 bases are TGTGCCAGCAGCTCCGTAGGAGGGCACCCCTATGGCTACACCTTC.

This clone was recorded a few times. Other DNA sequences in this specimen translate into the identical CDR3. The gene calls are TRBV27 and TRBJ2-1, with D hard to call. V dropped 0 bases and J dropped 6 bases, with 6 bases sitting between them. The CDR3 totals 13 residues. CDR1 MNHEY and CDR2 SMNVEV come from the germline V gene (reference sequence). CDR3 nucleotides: TGTGCCAGCAGTTTATCGGGGTCCAATGAGCAGTTCTTC. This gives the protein CASSLSGSNEQFF.

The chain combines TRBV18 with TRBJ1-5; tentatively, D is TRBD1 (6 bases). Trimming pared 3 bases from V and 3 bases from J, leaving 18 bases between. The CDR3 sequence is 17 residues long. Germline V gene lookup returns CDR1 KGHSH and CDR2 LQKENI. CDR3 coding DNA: TGTGCCAGCTCACCCCCGAGGTCAGGGGCCACCAATCAGCCCCAGCATTTT. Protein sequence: CASSPPRSGATNQPQHF.

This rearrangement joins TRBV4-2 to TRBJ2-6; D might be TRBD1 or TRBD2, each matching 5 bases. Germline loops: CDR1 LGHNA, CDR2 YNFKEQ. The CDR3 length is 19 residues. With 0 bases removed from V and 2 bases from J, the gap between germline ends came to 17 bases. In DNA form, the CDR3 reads TGTGCCAGCAGCCAAGATTATCGGGGCTTAGCCCCTGGGGCCAACGTCCTGACTTTC. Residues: CASSQDYRGLAPGANVLTF.

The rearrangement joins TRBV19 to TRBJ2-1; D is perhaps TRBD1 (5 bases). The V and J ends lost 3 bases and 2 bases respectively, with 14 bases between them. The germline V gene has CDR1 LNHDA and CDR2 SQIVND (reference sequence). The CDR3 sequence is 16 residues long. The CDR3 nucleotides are TGTGCCAGTAGTATTGTAGCTAAAGGGGCCTACAATGAGCAGTTCTTC. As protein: CASSIVAKGAYNEQFF.

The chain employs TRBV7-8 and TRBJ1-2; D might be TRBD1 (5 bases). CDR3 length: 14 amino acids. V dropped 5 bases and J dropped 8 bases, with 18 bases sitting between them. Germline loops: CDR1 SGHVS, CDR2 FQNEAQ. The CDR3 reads CASSPREGNGGYTF. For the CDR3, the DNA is TGTGCCAGCAGCCCCCGCGAGGGGAATGGCGGCTACACCTTC.

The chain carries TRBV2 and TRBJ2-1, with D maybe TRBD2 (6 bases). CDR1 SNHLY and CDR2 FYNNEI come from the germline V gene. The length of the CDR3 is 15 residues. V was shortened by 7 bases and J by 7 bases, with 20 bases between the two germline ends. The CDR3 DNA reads TGTGCCAGCACCTTGGAGGGGACGCTTTTTAATGAGCAGTTCTTC. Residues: CASTLEGTLFNEQFF.

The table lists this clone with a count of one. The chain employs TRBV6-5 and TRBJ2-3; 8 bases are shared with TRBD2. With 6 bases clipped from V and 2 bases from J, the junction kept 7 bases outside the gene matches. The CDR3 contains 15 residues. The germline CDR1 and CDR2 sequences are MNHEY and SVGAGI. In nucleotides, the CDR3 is TGTGCCAGCAGGCCCTTGACTAGCGACACAGATACGCAGTATTTT. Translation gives CASRPLTSDTDTQYF.

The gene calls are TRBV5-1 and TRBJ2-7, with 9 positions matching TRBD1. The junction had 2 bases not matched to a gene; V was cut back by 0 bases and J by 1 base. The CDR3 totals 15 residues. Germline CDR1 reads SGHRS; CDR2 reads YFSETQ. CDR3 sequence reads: CASSLGGQGSYEQYF. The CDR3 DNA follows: TGCGCCAGCAGCTTGGGCGGACAGGGGTCCTACGAGCAGTACTTC.

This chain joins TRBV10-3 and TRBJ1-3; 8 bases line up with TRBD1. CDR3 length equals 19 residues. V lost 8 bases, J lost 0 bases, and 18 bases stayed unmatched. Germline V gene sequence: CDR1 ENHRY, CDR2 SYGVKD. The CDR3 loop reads CAIGRGLGDRQNSGNTIYF. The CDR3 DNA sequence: TGTGCCATCGGCCGGGGGTTGGGGGACAGGCAAAACTCTGGAAACACCATATATTTT.

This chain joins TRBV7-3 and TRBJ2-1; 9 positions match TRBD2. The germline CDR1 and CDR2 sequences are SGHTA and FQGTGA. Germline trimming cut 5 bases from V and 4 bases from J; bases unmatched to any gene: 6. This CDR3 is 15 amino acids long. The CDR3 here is CASSPQAGGYNEQFF. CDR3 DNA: TGTGCCAGCAGCCCCCAAGCGGGGGGTTACAATGAGCAGTTCTTC.

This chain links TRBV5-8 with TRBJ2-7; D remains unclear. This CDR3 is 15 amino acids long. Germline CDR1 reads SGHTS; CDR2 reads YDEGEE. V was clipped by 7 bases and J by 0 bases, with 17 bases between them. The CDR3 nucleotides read TGTGCCAGCGAGTCGGTTGCTCCTACCTCCTACGAGCAGTACTTC. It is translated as CASESVAPTSYEQYF.

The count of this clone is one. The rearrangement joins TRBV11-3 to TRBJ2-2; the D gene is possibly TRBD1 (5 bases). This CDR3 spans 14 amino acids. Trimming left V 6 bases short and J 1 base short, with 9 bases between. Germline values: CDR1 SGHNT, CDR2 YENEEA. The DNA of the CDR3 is TGTGCCAGCAGATCCCAGGGGAACACCGGGGAGCTGTTTTTT. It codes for CASRSQGNTGELFF. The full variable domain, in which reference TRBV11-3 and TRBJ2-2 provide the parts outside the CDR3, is EAGVVQSPRYKIIEKKQPVAFWCNPISGHNTLYWYLQNLGQGPELLIRYENEEAVDDSQLPKDRFSAERLKGVDSTLKIQPAELGDSAVYLCASRSQGNTGELFFGEGSRLTVL.

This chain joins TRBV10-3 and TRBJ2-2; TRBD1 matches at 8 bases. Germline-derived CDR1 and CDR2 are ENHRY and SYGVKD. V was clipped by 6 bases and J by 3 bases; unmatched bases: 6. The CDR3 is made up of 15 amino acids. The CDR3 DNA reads TGTGCCATCAGGACCGACAGGGGCGACACCGGGGAGCTGTTTTTT. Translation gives CAIRTDRGDTGELFF.

The CDR3 DNA follows: TGTGCCAGCAGCTCCGGAGGGGGTTACGAGCAGTACTTC. Translation gives CASSSGGGYEQYF. This chain links TRBV7-2 with TRBJ2-7, with D perhaps matching TRBD1 or TRBD2 (6 bases each). The V end was cut by 4 bases, the J end by 4 bases, with 11 bases between. The CDR3 is made up of 13 amino acids. Germline V gives CDR1 SGHTA, CDR2 FQGNSA. The full variable domain, completed using reference TRBV7-2 and TRBJ2-7, is GAGVSQSPSNKVTEKGKDVELRCDPISGHTALYWYRQSLGQGLEFLIYFQGNSAPDKSGLPSDRFSAERTGGSVSTLTIQRTQQEDSAVYLCASSSGGGYEQYFGPGTRLTVT.

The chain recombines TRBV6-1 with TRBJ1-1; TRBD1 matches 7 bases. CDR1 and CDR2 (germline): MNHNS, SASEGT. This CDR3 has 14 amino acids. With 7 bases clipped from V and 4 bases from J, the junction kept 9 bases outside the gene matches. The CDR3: CASNIDRVVTEAFF. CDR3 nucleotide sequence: TGTGCCAGCAACATAGACAGGGTGGTCACTGAAGCTTTCTTT.

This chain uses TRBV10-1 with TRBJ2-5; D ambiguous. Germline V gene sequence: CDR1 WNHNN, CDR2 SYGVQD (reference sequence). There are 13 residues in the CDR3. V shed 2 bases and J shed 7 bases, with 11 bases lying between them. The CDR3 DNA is TGCGCCAGCAGTGAGCGGAGTATTGGGACCCAGTACTTC. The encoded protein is CASSERSIGTQYF.

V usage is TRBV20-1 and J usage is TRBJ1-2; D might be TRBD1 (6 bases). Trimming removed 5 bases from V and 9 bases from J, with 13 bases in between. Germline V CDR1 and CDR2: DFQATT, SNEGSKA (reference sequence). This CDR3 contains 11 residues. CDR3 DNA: TGCAGTGCTCATGCCCAGGGGCGCTACACCTTC. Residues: CSAHAQGRYTF.

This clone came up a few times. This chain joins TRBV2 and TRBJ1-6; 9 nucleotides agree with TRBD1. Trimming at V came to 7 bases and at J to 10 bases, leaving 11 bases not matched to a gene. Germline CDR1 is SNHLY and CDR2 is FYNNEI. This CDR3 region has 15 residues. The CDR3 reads CASNGGDRDRSPLHF. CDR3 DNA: TGTGCCAGCAATGGAGGGGACAGGGACCGCTCACCCCTCCACTTT.

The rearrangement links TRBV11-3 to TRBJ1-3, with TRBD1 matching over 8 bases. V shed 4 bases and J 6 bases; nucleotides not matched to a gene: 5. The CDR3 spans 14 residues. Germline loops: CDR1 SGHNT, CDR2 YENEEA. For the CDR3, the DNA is TGTGCCAGCAGCTCGGACAGGGAGTCAAACACCATATATTTT. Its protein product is CASSSDRESNTIYF.

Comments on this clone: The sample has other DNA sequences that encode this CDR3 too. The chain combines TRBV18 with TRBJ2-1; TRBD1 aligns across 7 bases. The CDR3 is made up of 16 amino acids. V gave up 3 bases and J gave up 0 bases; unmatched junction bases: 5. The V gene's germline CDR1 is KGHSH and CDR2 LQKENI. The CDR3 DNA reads TGTGCCAGCTCACCCCCGACAGGGAGCTCCTACAATGAGCAGTTCTTC. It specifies CASSPPTGSSYNEQFF.

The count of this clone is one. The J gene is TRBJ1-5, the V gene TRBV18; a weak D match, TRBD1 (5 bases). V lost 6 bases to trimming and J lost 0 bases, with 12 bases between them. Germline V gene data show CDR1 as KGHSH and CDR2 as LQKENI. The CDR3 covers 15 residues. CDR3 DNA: TGTGCCAGCTCCGAACAGGACAATAGCAATCAGCCCCAGCATTTT. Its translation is CASSEQDNSNQPQHF.

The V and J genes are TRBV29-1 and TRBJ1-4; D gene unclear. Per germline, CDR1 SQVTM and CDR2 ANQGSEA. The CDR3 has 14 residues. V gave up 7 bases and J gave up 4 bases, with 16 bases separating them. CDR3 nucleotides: TGCAGCGCTTGTCTGGACGGCTTTAATGAAAAACTGTTTTTT. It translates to CSACLDGFNEKLFF.

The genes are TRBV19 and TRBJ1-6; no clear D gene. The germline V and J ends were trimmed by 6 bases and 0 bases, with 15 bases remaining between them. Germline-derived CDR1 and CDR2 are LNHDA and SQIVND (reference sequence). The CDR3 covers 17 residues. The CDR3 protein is CASSPGRGSSYNSPLHF. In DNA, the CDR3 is TGTGCCAGTAGCCCAGGACGAGGTAGCTCCTATAATTCACCCCTCCACTTT.

CDR3 nucleotides: TGTGACTCTAGCGGGGATGCCGGGGAGCTGTTTTTT. This gives the protein CDSSGDAGELFF. This sequence joins TRBV30 and TRBJ2-2; TRBD2 aligns across 9 bases. The CDR3 loop spans 12 amino acids. Germline lookup yields CDR1 GTSNPN and CDR2 SVGIG (reference sequence).